The entry below gives a single T cell receptor (beta chain) sequence along with its context. Germline V gene lookup returns CDR1 SEHNR and CDR2 FQNEAQ (reference sequence). There are 18 residues in the CDR3. The germline V and J ends were trimmed by 4 bases and 3 bases, with 22 bases remaining between them. This entry belongs to a study of cytomegalovirus exposure and HLA in healthy donors. Researchers ran the PCR with 60 Vbeta and 13 Jbeta primers. This table comes from immunoSEQ multiplex PCR, and its TCRdb copy is limited to in-frame clones, with some not included. The sample lists roughly 150,000 clones; 66% were seen once.

The chain uses TRBV7-9 and TRBJ2-4; no definite D call. This receptor was taken from a human donor in good health. Sequences were obtained from PBMCs. The CDR3 DNA reads TGTGCCAGCAGCTCGCCTCCCGGAAGTCGCGGAATCAAAAACATTCAGTACTTC. Translation gives CASSSPPGSRGIKNIQYF.